This is a list of T cell receptor beta chains from one sample in a study of blood T cell repertoires in COVID-19. Libraries were prepared by immunoSEQ multiplex PCR; TCRdb keeps only in-frame clonotypes and omits some of them. The sample carries tens of thousands of clones, approximately 83% recorded once. Sequenced input: peripheral blood. Source of these receptors: a man older than 75 with active or convalescent COVID-19. Each CDR3 is given with its conserved first and last residue. D genes are given only for firm matches. Part of the rows lack a size; the others show once, few, many or a class for expanded clones.

j_gene: TRBJ1-2; v_gene: TRBV30; d_gene: .; len: 19; abundance: once; CDR3nt: TGTGCCTGGAGACCCGGGACTCTGTCAAGACACCTTACTAACTATGGCTACACCTTC; CDR3aa: CAWRPGTLSRHLTNYGYTF
j_gene: TRBJ2-5; v_gene: TRBV3-1/TRBV3-2; d_gene: TRBD2; len: 16; abundance: once; CDR3nt: TGTGCCAGCAGCCAGGGACTAGCGGGGGGGAGAGAGACCCAGTACTTC; CDR3aa: CASSQGLAGGRETQYF
j_gene: TRBJ1-2; v_gene: TRBV5-1; d_gene: .; len: 14; abundance: .; CDR3nt: TGCGCCAGCAGCGTGAACAGGGTTGGGTATGGCTACACCTTC; CDR3aa: CASSVNRVGYGYTF
j_gene: TRBJ2-7; v_gene: TRBV27; d_gene: TRBD2; len: 16; abundance: once; CDR3nt: TGTGCCAGCAGTTTAATAGCGGGAGGGCCTAAGTACGAGCAGTACTTC; CDR3aa: CASSLIAGGPKYEQYF
j_gene: TRBJ2-7; v_gene: TRBV12-3/TRBV12-4; d_gene: .; len: 13; abundance: .; CDR3nt: TGTGCCAGCAGTACCGGGGCGCGGGGCGAGCAGTACTTC; CDR3aa: CASSTGARGEQYF
j_gene: TRBJ1-3; v_gene: TRBV2; d_gene: .; len: 17; abundance: .; CDR3nt: TGTGCCAGCAGTGAAGCGGGGGCAGCTTATACTGGAAACACCATATATTTT; CDR3aa: CASSEAGAAYTGNTIYF
j_gene: TRBJ2-5; v_gene: TRBV5-5; d_gene: TRBD1; len: 16; abundance: .; CDR3nt: TGTGCCAGCAGCTTGGCCGAGGGGGCACCTCGTAAGACCCAGTACTTC; CDR3aa: CASSLAEGAPRKTQYF
j_gene: TRBJ2-6; v_gene: TRBV5-4; d_gene: .; len: 15; abundance: few; CDR3nt: TGTGCCAGCAGCTTGACAGGGACCGGGGCCAACGTCCTGACTTTC; CDR3aa: CASSLTGTGANVLTF
j_gene: TRBJ1-6; v_gene: TRBV5-1; d_gene: TRBD1; len: 14; abundance: .; CDR3nt: TGCGCCAGCAGACTCGGGACAGACAATTCACCCCTCCACTTT; CDR3aa: CASRLGTDNSPLHF
j_gene: TRBJ2-1; v_gene: TRBV6-5; d_gene: .; len: 15; abundance: .; CDR3nt: TGTGCCAGCATTGGCCGGGGGAGTTTATACAATGAGCAGTTCTTC; CDR3aa: CASIGRGSLYNEQFF
j_gene: TRBJ2-1; v_gene: TRBV24-1; d_gene: .; len: 16; abundance: .; CDR3nt: TGTGCCACCAGTGATTTCCGAGGTCCGGGGAGGAATGAGCAGTTCTTC; CDR3aa: CATSDFRGPGRNEQFF
j_gene: TRBJ1-5; v_gene: TRBV19; d_gene: .; len: 16; abundance: .; CDR3nt: TGTGCCACTAAAAACAGGGACGGCTATAGCAATCAGCCCCAGCATTTT; CDR3aa: CATKNRDGYSNQPQHF
j_gene: TRBJ1-1; v_gene: TRBV11-2; d_gene: .; len: 13; abundance: .; CDR3nt: TGTGCCAGCAGCTTTCGCACAAACACTGAAGCTTTCTTT; CDR3aa: CASSFRTNTEAFF
j_gene: TRBJ2-5; v_gene: TRBV27; d_gene: TRBD1; len: 16; abundance: .; CDR3nt: TGTGCCAGCAGTTTATCTCCTCAGGGGGCGGGCCAGACCCAGTACTTC; CDR3aa: CASSLSPQGAGQTQYF
j_gene: TRBJ2-1; v_gene: TRBV19; d_gene: TRBD2; len: 15; abundance: once; CDR3nt: TGTGCCAGTAGTAGACTAGCGGGGGAATACAATGAGCAGTTCTTC; CDR3aa: CASSRLAGEYNEQFF
j_gene: TRBJ2-4; v_gene: TRBV2; d_gene: TRBD1; len: 14; abundance: .; CDR3nt: TGTGCCAGCAGACCGGACAGGGCGTTATACATTCAGTACTTC; CDR3aa: CASRPDRALYIQYF
j_gene: TRBJ2-1; v_gene: TRBV2; d_gene: TRBD1; len: 15; abundance: many; CDR3nt: TGTGCCAGCCGAACCCGGGACAGCATCTACAATGAGCAGTTCTTC; CDR3aa: CASRTRDSIYNEQFF
j_gene: TRBJ2-5; v_gene: TRBV19; d_gene: TRBD1; len: 15; abundance: .; CDR3nt: TGTGCCAGTCGCGGGCAGGGGGCCGTCGGGGAGACCCAGTACTTC; CDR3aa: CASRGQGAVGETQYF
j_gene: TRBJ1-1; v_gene: TRBV7-2; d_gene: TRBD1; len: 16; abundance: .; CDR3nt: TGTGCCAGCAGCTTAGCGGGACAGGGGTCCTTCACTGAAGCTTTCTTT; CDR3aa: CASSLAGQGSFTEAFF
j_gene: TRBJ2-3; v_gene: TRBV7-2; d_gene: TRBD2; len: 17; abundance: .; CDR3nt: TGTGCCAGCAGCTTAGAGAATAGCGGGAGAAGCACAGATACGCAGTATTTT; CDR3aa: CASSLENSGRSTDTQYF
j_gene: TRBJ2-7; v_gene: TRBV7-6; d_gene: .; len: 15; abundance: .; CDR3nt: TGTGCCAGCAGCTCCCCCGGTAGGGGTGGCAACGAGCAGTACTTC; CDR3aa: CASSSPGRGGNEQYF
j_gene: TRBJ2-5; v_gene: TRBV30; d_gene: TRBD1; len: 14; abundance: .; CDR3nt: TGTGCCTGGAGTGGGACAGGTCGGGGAGAGACCCAGTACTTC; CDR3aa: CAWSGTGRGETQYF
j_gene: TRBJ1-6; v_gene: TRBV30; d_gene: .; len: 15; abundance: .; CDR3nt: TGTGCCTGGAGCAGCGAAACAGGTTCCTATTCACCCCTCCACTTT; CDR3aa: CAWSSETGSYSPLHF
j_gene: TRBJ1-4; v_gene: TRBV13; d_gene: .; len: 16; abundance: .; CDR3nt: TGTGCCAGCAGCTTAGGGCGCGGGGAACGGGATGAAAAACTGTTTTTT; CDR3aa: CASSLGRGERDEKLFF
j_gene: TRBJ1-5; v_gene: TRBV18; d_gene: .; len: 15; abundance: .; CDR3nt: TGTGCCAGCTCCCCCCAACAGGGTCTAGGACAGCCCCAGCATTTT; CDR3aa: CASSPQQGLGQPQHF
j_gene: TRBJ2-1; v_gene: TRBV10-3; d_gene: TRBD2; len: 15; abundance: .; CDR3nt: TGTGCCATCGGGCCGGAGACTAGCGGGAGGAATGAGCAGTTCTTC; CDR3aa: CAIGPETSGRNEQFF
j_gene: TRBJ1-5; v_gene: TRBV6-2/TRBV6-3; d_gene: .; len: 15; abundance: .; CDR3nt: TGTGCCAGCAGCTCCGGTGGGGCGATCAATCAGCCCCAGCATTTT; CDR3aa: CASSSGGAINQPQHF
j_gene: TRBJ2-1; v_gene: TRBV6-5; d_gene: .; len: 15; abundance: .; CDR3nt: TGTGCCAGCAGGACCGGAGGAACCAACTACAATGAGCAGTTCTTC; CDR3aa: CASRTGGTNYNEQFF
j_gene: TRBJ2-3; v_gene: TRBV20-1; d_gene: .; len: 12; abundance: .; CDR3nt: TGCAGTGCTAGTGCTCGCACAGATACGCAGTATTTT; CDR3aa: CSASARTDTQYF
j_gene: TRBJ1-1; v_gene: TRBV18; d_gene: .; len: 14; abundance: .; CDR3nt: TGTGCCAGCTCACCGGTGACAGGGAACACTGAAGCTTTCTTT; CDR3aa: CASSPVTGNTEAFF
j_gene: TRBJ2-5; v_gene: TRBV28; d_gene: .; len: 15; abundance: .; CDR3nt: TGTGCCAGCAGTTCTCGTTTTACAGGGACGGAGACCCAGTACTTC; CDR3aa: CASSSRFTGTETQYF
j_gene: TRBJ1-2; v_gene: TRBV27; d_gene: TRBD1; len: 17; abundance: .; CDR3nt: TGTGCCAGCAGTTTTCGAGGGACGGACAGGGGGCAGAGTGGCTACACCTTC; CDR3aa: CASSFRGTDRGQSGYTF
j_gene: TRBJ1-6; v_gene: TRBV5-4; d_gene: TRBD1; len: 17; abundance: .; CDR3nt: TGTGCCAGCAGCTTGGTGATTGGGACAGGGGGTAATTCACCCCTCCACTTT; CDR3aa: CASSLVIGTGGNSPLHF
j_gene: TRBJ2-7; v_gene: TRBV18; d_gene: TRBD2; len: 15; abundance: .; CDR3nt: TGTGCCAGCTCACCCACTAGCGGGAGCTCCTACGAGCAGTACTTC; CDR3aa: CASSPTSGSSYEQYF
j_gene: TRBJ2-2; v_gene: TRBV4-1; d_gene: TRBD2; len: 16; abundance: once; CDR3nt: TGCGCCAGCAGCCAGACTAGCGGGTTGAGCGGCGGGGAGCTGTTTTTT; CDR3aa: CASSQTSGLSGGELFF
j_gene: TRBJ2-7; v_gene: TRBV6-5; d_gene: TRBD1; len: 14; abundance: .; CDR3nt: TGTGCCAGCAGAGCCGGGACAGTTTCCTCCGAGCAGTACTTC; CDR3aa: CASRAGTVSSEQYF
j_gene: TRBJ2-2; v_gene: TRBV6-2/TRBV6-3; d_gene: .; len: 15; abundance: few; CDR3nt: TGTGCCAGCAGTTACTTGGCGGGAAACACCGGGGAGCTGTTTTTT; CDR3aa: CASSYLAGNTGELFF
j_gene: TRBJ1-2; v_gene: TRBV7-9; d_gene: TRBD1; len: 14; abundance: .; CDR3nt: TGTGCCAGCAGCTTAGGGGTGACAGGGAATGGCTACACCTTC; CDR3aa: CASSLGVTGNGYTF
j_gene: TRBJ1-6; v_gene: TRBV5-1; d_gene: TRBD1; len: 17; abundance: .; CDR3nt: TGCGCCAGCAGCTCGGACAGGGGGAGTGGGTATAATTCACCCCTCCACTTT; CDR3aa: CASSSDRGSGYNSPLHF
j_gene: TRBJ1-5; v_gene: TRBV30; d_gene: .; len: 13; abundance: .; CDR3nt: TGTGCCTGGAGTGTACGGTCTCCACAGCCCCAGCATTTT; CDR3aa: CAWSVRSPQPQHF
j_gene: TRBJ1-4; v_gene: TRBV5-1; d_gene: TRBD1; len: 15; abundance: .; CDR3nt: TGCGCCAGCAGCTCCGGACAGGGCGGGAACGAAAAACTGTTTTTT; CDR3aa: CASSSGQGGNEKLFF
j_gene: TRBJ1-5; v_gene: TRBV19; d_gene: .; len: 16; abundance: .; CDR3nt: TGTGCCAGTAGTGTAGGCCCTAACAGGGGCAATCAGCCCCAGCATTTT; CDR3aa: CASSVGPNRGNQPQHF
j_gene: TRBJ1-3; v_gene: TRBV7-9; d_gene: .; len: 13; abundance: .; CDR3nt: TGTGCCAGCAGCTTAGAGTGGGGAGGCACCATATATTTT; CDR3aa: CASSLEWGGTIYF